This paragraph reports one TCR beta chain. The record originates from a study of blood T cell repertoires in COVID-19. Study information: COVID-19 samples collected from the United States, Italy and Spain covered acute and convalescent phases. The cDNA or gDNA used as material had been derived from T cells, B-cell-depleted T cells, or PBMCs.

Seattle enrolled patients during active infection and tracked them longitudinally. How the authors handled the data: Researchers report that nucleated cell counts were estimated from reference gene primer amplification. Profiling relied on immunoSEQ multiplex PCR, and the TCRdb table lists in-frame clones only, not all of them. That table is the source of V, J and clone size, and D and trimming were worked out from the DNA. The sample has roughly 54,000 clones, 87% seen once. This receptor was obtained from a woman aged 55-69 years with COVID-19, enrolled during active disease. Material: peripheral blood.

The CDR3 DNA reads as TGTGCCATAAACAGGGGCGGCACTGAAGCTTTCTTT. It codes for CAINRGGTEAFF. The V gene is TRBV6-5, the J gene TRBJ1-1; TRBD1 aligns across 7 bases. The CDR3 has 12 residues. After removal of 10 bases from V and 4 bases from J, the junction contained 6 bases not matched to a gene. CDR1 and CDR2 (germline): MNHEY, SVGAGI.